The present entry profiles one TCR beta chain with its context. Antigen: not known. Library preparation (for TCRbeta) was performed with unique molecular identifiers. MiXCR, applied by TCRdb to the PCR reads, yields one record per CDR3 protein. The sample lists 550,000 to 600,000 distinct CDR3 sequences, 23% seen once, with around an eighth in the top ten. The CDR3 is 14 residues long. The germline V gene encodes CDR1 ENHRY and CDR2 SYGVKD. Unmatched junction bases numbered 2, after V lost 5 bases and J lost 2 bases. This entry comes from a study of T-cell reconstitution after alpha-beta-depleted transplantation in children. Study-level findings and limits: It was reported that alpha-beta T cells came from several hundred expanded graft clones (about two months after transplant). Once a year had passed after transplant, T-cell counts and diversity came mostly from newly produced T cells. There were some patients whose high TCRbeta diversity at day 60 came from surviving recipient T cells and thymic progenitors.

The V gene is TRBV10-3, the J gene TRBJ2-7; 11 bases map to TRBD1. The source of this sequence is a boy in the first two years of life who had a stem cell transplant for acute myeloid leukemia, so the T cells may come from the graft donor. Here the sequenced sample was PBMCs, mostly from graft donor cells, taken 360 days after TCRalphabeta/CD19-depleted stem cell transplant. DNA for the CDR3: TGTGCCATCAGTAGGGACAGGGGGGCCTACGAGCAGTACTTC. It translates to CAISRDRGAYEQYF.